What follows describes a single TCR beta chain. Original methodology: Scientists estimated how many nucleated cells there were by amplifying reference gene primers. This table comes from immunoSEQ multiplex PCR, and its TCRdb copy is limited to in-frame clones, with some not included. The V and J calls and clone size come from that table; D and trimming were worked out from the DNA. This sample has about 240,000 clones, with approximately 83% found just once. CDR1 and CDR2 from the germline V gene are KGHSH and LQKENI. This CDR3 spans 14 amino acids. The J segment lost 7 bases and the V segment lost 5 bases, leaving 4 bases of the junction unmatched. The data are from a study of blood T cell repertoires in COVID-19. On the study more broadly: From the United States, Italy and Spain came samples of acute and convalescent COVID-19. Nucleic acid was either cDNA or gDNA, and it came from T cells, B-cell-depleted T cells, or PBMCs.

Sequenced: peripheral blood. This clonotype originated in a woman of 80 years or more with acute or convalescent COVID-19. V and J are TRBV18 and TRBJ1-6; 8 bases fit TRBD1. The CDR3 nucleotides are TGTGCCAGCTCAGAGACAGGGGACAATTCACCCCTCCACTTT. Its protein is CASSETGDNSPLHF.